Listed below are T cell receptor beta chains from one sample, sequenced in a study of blood T cell repertoires in COVID-19. Some clones are missing from TCRdb's copy, which holds only in-frame ones; the method was immunoSEQ multiplex PCR. The sample holds 60,000 to 80,000 clones, approximately 90% seen once. The sequencing input was peripheral blood. These receptors were collected from a woman in her 70s with acute or convalescent COVID-19. CDR3s include the opening cysteine and the closing phenylalanine or tryptophan. The order of the fields is V gene, J gene, clone size, CDR3 length, D gene, CDR3 DNA, CDR3 protein. The D gene is left open where the match is weak. Expanded clones are given a class, and other clones once, few, many or no size at all.

TRBV19	TRBJ2-3	NA	16	TRBD1	TGTGCCAGTCGCTTTGGCGGCAGGGGGCCAACAGATACGCAGTATTTT	CASRFGGRGPTDTQYF
TRBV24-1	TRBJ1-2	NA	13	NA	TGTGCCACCAGTGATCCGGACAGCTATGGCTACACCTTC	CATSDPDSYGYTF
TRBV24-1	TRBJ1-5	NA	15	NA	TGTGCCACCAGTGATACGGGGTTTAGCAATCAGCCCCAGCATTTT	CATSDTGFSNQPQHF
TRBV5-1	TRBJ1-2	NA	14	NA	TGCGCCAGCACCTCGGACACGAACTCCTATGGCTACACCTTC	CASTSDTNSYGYTF
TRBV4-1	TRBJ2-2	few	13	NA	TGCGCGAGCGCGGGCGGTTACACCGGGGAGCTGTTTTTT	CASAGGYTGELFF
TRBV18	TRBJ1-2	once	14	NA	TGTGCCAGCTCACCAAGCAGGGATTGGGATGGCTACACCTTC	CASSPSRDWDGYTF
TRBV9	TRBJ2-2	NA	17	TRBD1	TGTGCCAGCAGCCCCGTCGGGACAGGGGATTACACCGGGGAGCTGTTTTTT	CASSPVGTGDYTGELFF
TRBV14	TRBJ1-3	few	16	NA	TGTGCCAGCAGCCAAGTGGGCCAGGCCGCCAGAAACACCATATATTTT	CASSQVGQAARNTIYF
TRBV6-2/TRBV6-3	TRBJ1-5	NA	13	TRBD1	TGTGCCAGCAGTGACAGGGGGAATCAGCCCCAGCATTTT	CASSDRGNQPQHF
TRBV21-1	TRBJ1-5	NA	16	NA	TGTGCCAGCACCGGACTCTCCACAGGGTGGAATCAGCCCCAGCATTTT	CASTGLSTGWNQPQHF
TRBV7-8	TRBJ1-5	few	14	TRBD1	TGTGCCAGCAGCTCGGGACAGGTCAATCAGCCCCAGCATTTT	CASSSGQVNQPQHF
TRBV19	TRBJ1-2	NA	15	TRBD1	TGTGCCAGCAAGGAACAGGGGGCTCGAAACTATGGCTACACCTTC	CASKEQGARNYGYTF
TRBV30	TRBJ2-1	NA	14	TRBD2	TGTGCCTGGAGCCGACTAGCGGGAGGGGGTGAGCAGTTCTTC	CAWSRLAGGGEQFF
TRBV7-2	TRBJ1-5	NA	16	NA	TGTGCCAGCAGCTTAGGTGGGACACCAGGCAATCAGCCCCAGCATTTT	CASSLGGTPGNQPQHF
TRBV20-1	TRBJ2-5	NA	11	NA	TGCAGTGCTAGAGATCAGGGTCCAAGTTACTTC	CSARDQGPSYF
TRBV11-2	TRBJ1-2	NA	15	NA	TGTGCCAGCAGCTTAGATCACGGGAGTGCCTATGGCTACACCTTC	CASSLDHGSAYGYTF